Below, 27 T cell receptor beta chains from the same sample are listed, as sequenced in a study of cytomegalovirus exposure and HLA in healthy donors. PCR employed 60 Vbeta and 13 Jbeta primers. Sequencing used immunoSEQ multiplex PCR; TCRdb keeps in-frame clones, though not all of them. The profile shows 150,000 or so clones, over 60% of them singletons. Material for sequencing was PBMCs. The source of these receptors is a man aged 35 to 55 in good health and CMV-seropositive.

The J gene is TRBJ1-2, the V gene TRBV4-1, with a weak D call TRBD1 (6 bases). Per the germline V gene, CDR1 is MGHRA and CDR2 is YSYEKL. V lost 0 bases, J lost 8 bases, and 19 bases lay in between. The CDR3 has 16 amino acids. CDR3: CASSQESGTKNRGYTF. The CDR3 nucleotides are TGCGCCAGCAGCCAAGAATCGGGGACAAAGAATAGAGGCTACACCTTC.

CDR3 residues: CASSLASGRASDTQYF. The CDR3 nucleotides are TGTGCCAGCAGTTTAGCCAGCGGGAGGGCCTCAGATACGCAGTATTTT. The chain carries TRBV28 and TRBJ2-3; the match to TRBD2 covers 10 bases. CDR1 is MDHEN, CDR2 SYDVKM, per germline. Germline trimming cut 2 bases from V and 4 bases from J; bases unmatched to any gene: 6. The CDR3 loop spans 16 amino acids.

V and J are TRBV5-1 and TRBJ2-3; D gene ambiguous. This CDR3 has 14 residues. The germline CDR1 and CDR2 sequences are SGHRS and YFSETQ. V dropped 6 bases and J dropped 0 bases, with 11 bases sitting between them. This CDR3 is CASTQALSTDTQYF. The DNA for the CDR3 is TGCGCCAGCACCCAGGCCCTCAGCACAGATACGCAGTATTTT.

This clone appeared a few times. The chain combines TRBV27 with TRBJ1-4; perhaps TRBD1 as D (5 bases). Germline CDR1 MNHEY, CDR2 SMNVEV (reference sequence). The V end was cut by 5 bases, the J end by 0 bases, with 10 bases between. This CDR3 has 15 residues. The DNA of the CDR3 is TGTGCCAGCAGTCTAAGGACAACAACTAATGAAAAACTGTTTTTT. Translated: CASSLRTTTNEKLFF.

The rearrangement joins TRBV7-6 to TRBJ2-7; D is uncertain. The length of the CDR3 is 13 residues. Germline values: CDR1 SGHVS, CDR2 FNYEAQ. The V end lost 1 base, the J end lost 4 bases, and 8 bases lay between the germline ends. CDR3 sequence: CASSLGKRYEQYF. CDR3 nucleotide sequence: TGTGCCAGCAGCTTAGGAAAGCGTTACGAGCAGTACTTC.

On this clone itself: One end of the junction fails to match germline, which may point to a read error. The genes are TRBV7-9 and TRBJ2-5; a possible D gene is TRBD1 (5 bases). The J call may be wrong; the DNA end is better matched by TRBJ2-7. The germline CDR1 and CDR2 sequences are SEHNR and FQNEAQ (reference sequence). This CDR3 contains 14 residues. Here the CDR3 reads CASSLGQGSDEQYF. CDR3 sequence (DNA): TGTGCCAGCAGCTTAGGGCAGGGCTCCGACGAGCAGTACTTC.

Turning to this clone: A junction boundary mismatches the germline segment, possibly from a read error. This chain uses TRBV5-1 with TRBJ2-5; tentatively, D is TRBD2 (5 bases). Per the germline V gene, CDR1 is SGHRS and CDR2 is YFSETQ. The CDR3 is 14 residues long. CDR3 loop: CANSFAGMGETQYF. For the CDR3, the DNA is TGCGCCAACAGCTTTGCGGGCATGGGGGAGACCCAGTACTTC. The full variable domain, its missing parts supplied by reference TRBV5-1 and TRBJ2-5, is KAGVTQTPRYLIKTRGQQVTLSCSPISGHRSVSWYQQTPGQGLQFLFEYFSETQRNKGNFPGRFSGRQFSNSRSEMNVSTLELGDSALYLCANSFAGMGETQYFGPGTRLLVL.

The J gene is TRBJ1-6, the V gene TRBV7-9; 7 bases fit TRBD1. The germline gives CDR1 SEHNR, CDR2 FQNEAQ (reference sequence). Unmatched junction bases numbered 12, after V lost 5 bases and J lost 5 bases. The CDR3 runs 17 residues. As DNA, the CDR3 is TGTGCCAGCAGCGGCCCGGGACAGCGCGCCAATAATTCACCCCTCCACTTT. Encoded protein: CASSGPGQRANNSPLHF.

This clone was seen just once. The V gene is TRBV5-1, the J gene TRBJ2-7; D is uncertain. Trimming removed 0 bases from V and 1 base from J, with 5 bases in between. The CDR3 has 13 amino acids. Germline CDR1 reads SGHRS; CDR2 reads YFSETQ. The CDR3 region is CASSLDYSYEQYF. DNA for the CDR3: TGCGCCAGCAGCTTGGACTATTCCTACGAGCAGTACTTC.

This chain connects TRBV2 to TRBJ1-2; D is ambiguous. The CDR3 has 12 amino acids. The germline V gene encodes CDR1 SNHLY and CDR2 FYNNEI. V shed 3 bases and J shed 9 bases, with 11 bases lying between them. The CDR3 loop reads CASSDLDSRYTF. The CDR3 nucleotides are TGTGCCAGCAGTGATTTGGACTCCCGCTACACCTTC. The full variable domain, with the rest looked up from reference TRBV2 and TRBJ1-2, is EPEVTQTPSHQVTQMGQEVILRCVPISNHLYFYWYRQILGQKVEFLVSFYNNEISEKSEIFDDQFSVERPDGSNFTLKIRSTKLEDSAMYFCASSDLDSRYTFGSGTRLTVV.

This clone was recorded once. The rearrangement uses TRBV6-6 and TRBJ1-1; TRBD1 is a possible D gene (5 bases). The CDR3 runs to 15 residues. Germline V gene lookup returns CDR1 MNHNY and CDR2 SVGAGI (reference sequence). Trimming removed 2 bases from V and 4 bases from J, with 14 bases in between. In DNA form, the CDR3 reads TGTGCCAGCAGTTACCCCCAGGGTTTGGGCACTGAAGCTTTCTTT. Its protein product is CASSYPQGLGTEAFF.

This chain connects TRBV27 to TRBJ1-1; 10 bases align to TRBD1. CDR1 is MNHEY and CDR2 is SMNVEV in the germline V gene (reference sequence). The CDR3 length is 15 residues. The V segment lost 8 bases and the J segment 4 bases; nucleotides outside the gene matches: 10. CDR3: CASRRTGGLSTEAFF. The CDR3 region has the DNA TGTGCCAGCCGGCGGACAGGGGGATTGAGCACTGAAGCTTTCTTT.

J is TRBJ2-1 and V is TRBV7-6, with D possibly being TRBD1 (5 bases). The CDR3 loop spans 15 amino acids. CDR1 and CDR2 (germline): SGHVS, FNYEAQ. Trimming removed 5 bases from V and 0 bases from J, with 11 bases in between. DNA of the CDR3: TGTGCCAGCAGCCCGACAGAGAACTCCTACAATGAGCAGTTCTTC. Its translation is CASSPTENSYNEQFF.

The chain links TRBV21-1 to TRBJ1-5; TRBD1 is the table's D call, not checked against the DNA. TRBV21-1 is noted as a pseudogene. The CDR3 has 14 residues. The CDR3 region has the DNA TGTGCCAGCATCTGTATGGCTCTCGATCAGCCCCAGCATTTT. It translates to CASICMALDQPQHF.

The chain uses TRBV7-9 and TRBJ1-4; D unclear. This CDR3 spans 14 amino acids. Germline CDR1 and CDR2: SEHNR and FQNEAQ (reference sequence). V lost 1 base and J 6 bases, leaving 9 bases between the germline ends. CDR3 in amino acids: CASSLGQVDEKLFF. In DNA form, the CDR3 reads TGTGCCAGCAGCTTAGGTCAGGTTGATGAAAAACTGTTTTTT.

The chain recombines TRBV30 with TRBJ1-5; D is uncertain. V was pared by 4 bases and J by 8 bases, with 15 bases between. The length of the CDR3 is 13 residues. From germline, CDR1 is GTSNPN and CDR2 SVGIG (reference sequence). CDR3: CAWTLGPGKPQHF. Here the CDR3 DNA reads TGTGCCTGGACTCTGGGCCCGGGGAAGCCCCAGCATTTT.

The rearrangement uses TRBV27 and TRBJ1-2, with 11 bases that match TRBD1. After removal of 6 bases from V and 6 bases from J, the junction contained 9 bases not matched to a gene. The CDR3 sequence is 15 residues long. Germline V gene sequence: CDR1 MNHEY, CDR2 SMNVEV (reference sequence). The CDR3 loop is CASRLGTGGFHGYTF. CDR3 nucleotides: TGTGCCAGCAGACTAGGGACAGGGGGGTTTCATGGCTACACCTTC.

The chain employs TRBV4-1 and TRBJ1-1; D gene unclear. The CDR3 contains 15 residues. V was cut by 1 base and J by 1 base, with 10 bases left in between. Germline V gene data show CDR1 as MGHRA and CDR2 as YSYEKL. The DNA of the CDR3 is TGCGCCAGCAGCCAAGCAGGACTCGCGAACACTGAAGCTTTCTTT. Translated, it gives CASSQAGLANTEAFF.

CDR3 sequence (DNA): TGTGCCAGCAGCTTGACTAGCGAGTCCTACGAGCAGTACTTC. Its protein is CASSLTSESYEQYF. V is TRBV7-8 and J is TRBJ2-7; 8 bases agree with TRBD2. CDR1 is SGHVS and CDR2 is FQNEAQ in the germline V gene. V trimming: 3 bases; J trimming: 1 base; junction bases outside the gene matches: 2. The CDR3 has 14 amino acids.

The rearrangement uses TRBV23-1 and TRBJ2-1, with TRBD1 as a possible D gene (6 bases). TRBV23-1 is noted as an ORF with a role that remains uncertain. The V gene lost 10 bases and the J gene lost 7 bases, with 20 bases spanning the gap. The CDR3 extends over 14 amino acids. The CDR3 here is CATNTGTGSNEQFF. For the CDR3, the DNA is TGCGCCACCAATACAGGGACGGGTTCAAATGAGCAGTTCTTC.

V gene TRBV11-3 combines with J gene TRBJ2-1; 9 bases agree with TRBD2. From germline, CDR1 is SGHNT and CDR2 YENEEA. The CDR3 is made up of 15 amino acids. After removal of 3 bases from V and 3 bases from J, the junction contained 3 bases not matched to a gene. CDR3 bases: TGTGCCAGCAGCTTGCGGGAGGGGCTCTACAATGAGCAGTTCTTC. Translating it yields CASSLREGLYNEQFF.

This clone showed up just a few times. For the CDR3, the DNA is TGTGCCAGCAGAACTAGCGGGGAAAAAAACATTCAGTACTTC. Its translation is CASRTSGEKNIQYF. The gene calls are TRBV25-1 and TRBJ2-4; 10 nucleotides agree with TRBD2. Germline CDR1 MGHDK, CDR2 SYGVNS. CDR3 size: 14 residues. The V segment lost 6 bases and the J segment 4 bases; nucleotides outside the gene matches: 3. Together with reference TRBV25-1 and TRBJ2-4, the CDR3 gives the full variable domain: EADIYQTPRYLVIGTGKKITLECSQTMGHDKMYWYQQDPGMELHLIHYSYGVNSTEKGDLSSESTVSRIRTEHFPLTLESARPSHTSQYLCASRTSGEKNIQYFGAGTRLSVL.

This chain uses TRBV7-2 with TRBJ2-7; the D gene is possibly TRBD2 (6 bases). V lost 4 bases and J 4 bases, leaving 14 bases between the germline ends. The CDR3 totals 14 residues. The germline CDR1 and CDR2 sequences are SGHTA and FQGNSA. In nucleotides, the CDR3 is TGTGCCAGCAGCTCCCCCCTAGCGTCGTACGAGCAGTACTTC. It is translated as CASSSPLASYEQYF.

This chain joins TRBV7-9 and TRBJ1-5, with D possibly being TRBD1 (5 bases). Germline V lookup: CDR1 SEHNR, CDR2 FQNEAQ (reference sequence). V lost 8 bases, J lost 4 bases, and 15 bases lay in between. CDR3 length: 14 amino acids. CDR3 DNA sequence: TGTGCCAGCGCCCTCGGGGGTAATAATCAGCCCCAGCATTTT. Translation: CASALGGNNQPQHF.

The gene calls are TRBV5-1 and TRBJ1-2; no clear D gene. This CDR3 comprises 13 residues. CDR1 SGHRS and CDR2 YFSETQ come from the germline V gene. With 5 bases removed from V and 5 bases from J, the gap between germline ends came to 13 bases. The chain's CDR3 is CASSPHGGYGYTF. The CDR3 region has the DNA TGCGCCAGCAGTCCCCACGGCGGATATGGCTACACCTTC.

DNA for the CDR3: TGCGCCAGCAGCCATTCGACTAGCGGGAGTAAATACAATGAGCAGTTCTTC. Residues: CASSHSTSGSKYNEQFF. V and J are TRBV4-1 and TRBJ2-1; 12 bases fit TRBD2. The CDR3 sequence is 17 residues long. Trimming at V came to 3 bases and at J to 4 bases, leaving 7 bases not matched to a gene. Germline loops: CDR1 MGHRA, CDR2 YSYEKL.

CDR3 sequence reads: CASSLTSGTSYEQYF. The CDR3 bases are TGTGCCAGCAGCTTAACTAGCGGGACCTCCTACGAGCAGTACTTC. The chain uses TRBV7-6 and TRBJ2-7, with 10 bases fitting TRBD2. J was trimmed by 0 bases and V by 2 bases; bases with no gene match: 1. This CDR3 region has 15 residues. Germline assignment: CDR1 SGHVS and CDR2 FNYEAQ.